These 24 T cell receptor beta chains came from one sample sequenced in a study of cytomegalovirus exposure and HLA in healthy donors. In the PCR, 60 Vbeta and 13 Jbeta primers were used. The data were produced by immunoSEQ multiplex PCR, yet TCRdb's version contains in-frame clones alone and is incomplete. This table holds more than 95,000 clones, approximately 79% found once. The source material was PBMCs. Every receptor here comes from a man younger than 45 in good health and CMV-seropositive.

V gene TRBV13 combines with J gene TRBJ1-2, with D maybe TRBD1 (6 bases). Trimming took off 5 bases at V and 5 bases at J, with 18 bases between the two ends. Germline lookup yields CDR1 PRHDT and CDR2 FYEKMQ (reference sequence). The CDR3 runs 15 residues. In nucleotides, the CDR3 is TGTGCCAGCAGCATGGGCCCAGGGGAGGGTTATGGCTACACCTTC. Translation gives CASSMGPGEGYGYTF.

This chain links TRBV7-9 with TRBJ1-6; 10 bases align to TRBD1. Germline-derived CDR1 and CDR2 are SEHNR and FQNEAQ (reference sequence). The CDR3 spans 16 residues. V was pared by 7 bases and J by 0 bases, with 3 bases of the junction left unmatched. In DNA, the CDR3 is TGTGCCAGCACCGGACAGGGGGGCTCCTATAATTCACCCCTCCACTTT. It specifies CASTGQGGSYNSPLHF.

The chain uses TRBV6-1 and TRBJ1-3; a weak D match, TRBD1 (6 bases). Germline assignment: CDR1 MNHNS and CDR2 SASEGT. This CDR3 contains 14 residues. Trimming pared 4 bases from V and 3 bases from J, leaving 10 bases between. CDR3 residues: CASSGTERGNTIYF. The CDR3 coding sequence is TGTGCCAGCAGTGGGACAGAGCGTGGAAACACCATATATTTT.

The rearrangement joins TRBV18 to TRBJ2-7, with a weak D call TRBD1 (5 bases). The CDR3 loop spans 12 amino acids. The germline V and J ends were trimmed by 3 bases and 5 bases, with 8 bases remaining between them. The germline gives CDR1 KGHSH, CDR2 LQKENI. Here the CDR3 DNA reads TGTGCCAGCTCACCTTCAGGGAACGAGCAGTACTTC. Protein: CASSPSGNEQYF.

The DNA for the CDR3 is TGTGCCTGGAGTACCCCCGGGACAGGGTTTCGTTCACCCCTCCACTTT. This encodes CAWSTPGTGFRSPLHF. V is TRBV30 and J is TRBJ1-6; 9 nucleotides agree with TRBD1. This CDR3 comprises 16 residues. Germline trimming cut 2 bases from V and 9 bases from J; bases unmatched to any gene: 11. Germline lookup yields CDR1 GTSNPN and CDR2 SVGIG (reference sequence).

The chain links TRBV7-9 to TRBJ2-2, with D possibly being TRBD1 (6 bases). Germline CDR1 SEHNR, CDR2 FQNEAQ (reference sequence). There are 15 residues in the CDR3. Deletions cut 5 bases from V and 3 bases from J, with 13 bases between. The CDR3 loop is CASSPQGHDTGELFF. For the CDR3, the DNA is TGTGCCAGCAGCCCCCAGGGGCATGACACCGGGGAGCTGTTTTTT.

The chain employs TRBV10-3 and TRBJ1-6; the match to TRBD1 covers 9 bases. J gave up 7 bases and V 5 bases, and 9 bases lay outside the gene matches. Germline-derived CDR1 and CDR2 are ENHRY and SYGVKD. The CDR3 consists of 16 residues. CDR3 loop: CAISPGTGLGNSPLHF. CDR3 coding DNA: TGTGCCATCAGTCCTGGGACAGGGTTGGGCAATTCACCCCTCCACTTT.

This chain's CDR3 is CASSVGGREGQPQHF. In DNA, the CDR3 is TGTGCCAGCAGCGTAGGGGGGCGCGAGGGTCAGCCCCAGCATTTT. The genes are TRBV9 and TRBJ1-5; tentatively, D is TRBD1 (6 bases). The CDR3 loop spans 15 amino acids. Germline V CDR1 and CDR2: SGDLS, YYNGEE. Trimming shortened V by 0 bases and J by 6 bases, and 13 bases separated the two germline ends.

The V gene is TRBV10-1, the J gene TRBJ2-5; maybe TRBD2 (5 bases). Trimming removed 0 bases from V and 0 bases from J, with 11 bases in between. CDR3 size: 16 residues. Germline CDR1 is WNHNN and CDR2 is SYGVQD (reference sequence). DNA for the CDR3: TGCGCCAGCAGTGAGTCGAGAGGGCCGCACCAAGAGACCCAGTACTTC. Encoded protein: CASSESRGPHQETQYF.

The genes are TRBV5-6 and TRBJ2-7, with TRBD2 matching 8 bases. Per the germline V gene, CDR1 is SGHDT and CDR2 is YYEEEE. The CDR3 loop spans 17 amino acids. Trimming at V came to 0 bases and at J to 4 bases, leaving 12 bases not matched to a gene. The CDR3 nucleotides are TGTGCCAGCAGCTTGGCCGGGGCCTACAGCGGGGGTTACGAGCAGTACTTC. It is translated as CASSLAGAYSGGYEQYF.

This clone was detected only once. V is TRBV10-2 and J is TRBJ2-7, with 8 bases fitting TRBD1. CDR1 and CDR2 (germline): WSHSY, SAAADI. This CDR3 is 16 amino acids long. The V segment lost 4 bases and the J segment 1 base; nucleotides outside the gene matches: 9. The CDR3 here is CASSGIDRGWSYEQYF. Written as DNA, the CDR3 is TGCGCCAGCAGTGGAATTGACAGGGGTTGGTCCTACGAGCAGTACTTC.

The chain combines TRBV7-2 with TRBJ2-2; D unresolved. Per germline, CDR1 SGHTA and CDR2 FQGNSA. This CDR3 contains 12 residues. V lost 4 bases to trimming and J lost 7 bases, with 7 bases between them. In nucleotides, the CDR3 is TGTGCCAGCAGCTATCAAATCGGGGAGCTGTTTTTT. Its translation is CASSYQIGELFF.

CDR3 protein: CASSLGVVGETDTQYF. The DNA of the CDR3 is TGTGCCAGCAGCTTAGGGGTTGTAGGGGAAACAGATACGCAGTATTTT. The chain joins TRBV7-9 to TRBJ2-3, with D perhaps TRBD1 (5 bases). Germline values: CDR1 SEHNR, CDR2 FQNEAQ (reference sequence). The V end was cut by 1 base, the J end by 3 bases, with 14 bases between. This CDR3 spans 16 amino acids.

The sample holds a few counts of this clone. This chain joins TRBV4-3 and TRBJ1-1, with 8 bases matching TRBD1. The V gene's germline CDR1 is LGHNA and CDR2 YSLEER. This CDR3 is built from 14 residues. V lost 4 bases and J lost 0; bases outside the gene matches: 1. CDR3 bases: TGCGCCAGCAGCCGGGACAGGATGAACACTGAAGCTTTCTTT. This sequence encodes CASSRDRMNTEAFF.

The CDR3 DNA sequence: TGTGCCGTTAGGGCGGGATACGAGCAGTACTTC. It translates to CAVRAGYEQYF. The chain joins TRBV30 to TRBJ2-7, with TRBD2 as a possible D gene (6 bases). Trimming stripped 8 bases from V and 4 bases from J, with 12 bases between. The germline V gene has CDR1 GTSNPN and CDR2 SVGIG (reference sequence). This CDR3 region has 11 residues.

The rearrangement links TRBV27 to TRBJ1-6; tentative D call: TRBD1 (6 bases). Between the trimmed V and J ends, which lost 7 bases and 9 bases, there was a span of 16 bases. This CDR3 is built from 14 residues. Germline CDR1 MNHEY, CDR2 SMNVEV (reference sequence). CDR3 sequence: CASTKQGTGSPLHF. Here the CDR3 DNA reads TGTGCCAGCACTAAACAGGGTACTGGTTCACCCCTCCACTTT.

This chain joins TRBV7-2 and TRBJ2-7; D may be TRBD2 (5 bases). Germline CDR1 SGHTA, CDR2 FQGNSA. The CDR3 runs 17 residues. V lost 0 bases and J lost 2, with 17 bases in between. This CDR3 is CASSLAGSGLIPYEQYF. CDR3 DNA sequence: TGTGCCAGCAGCTTAGCTGGGAGTGGACTGATCCCCTACGAGCAGTACTTC.

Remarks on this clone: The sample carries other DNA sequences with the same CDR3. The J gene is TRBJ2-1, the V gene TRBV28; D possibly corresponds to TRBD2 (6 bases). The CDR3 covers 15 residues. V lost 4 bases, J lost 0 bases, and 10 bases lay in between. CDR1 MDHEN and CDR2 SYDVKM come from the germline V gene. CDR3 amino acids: CASSSGGASYNEQFF. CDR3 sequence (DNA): TGTGCCAGCAGTTCCGGCGGGGCCTCCTACAATGAGCAGTTCTTC.

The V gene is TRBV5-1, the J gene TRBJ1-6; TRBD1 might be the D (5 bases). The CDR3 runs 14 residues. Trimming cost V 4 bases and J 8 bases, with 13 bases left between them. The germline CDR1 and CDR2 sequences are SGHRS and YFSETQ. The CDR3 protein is CASSVAGRDSPLHF. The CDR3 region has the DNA TGCGCCAGCAGCGTCGCAGGGAGGGATTCACCCCTCCACTTT.

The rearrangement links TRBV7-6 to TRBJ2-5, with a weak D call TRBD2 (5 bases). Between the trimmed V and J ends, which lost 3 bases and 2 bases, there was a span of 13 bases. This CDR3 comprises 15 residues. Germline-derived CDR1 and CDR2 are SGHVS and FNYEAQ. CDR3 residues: CASSLRAFPQETQYF. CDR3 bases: TGTGCCAGCAGCTTGAGGGCCTTCCCACAAGAGACCCAGTACTTC.

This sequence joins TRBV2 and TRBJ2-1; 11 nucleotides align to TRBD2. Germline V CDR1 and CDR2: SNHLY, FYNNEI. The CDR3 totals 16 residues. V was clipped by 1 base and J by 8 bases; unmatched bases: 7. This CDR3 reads CASSEVDSGGEDEQFF. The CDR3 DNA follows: TGTGCCAGCAGTGAAGTCGATAGCGGGGGGGAAGATGAGCAGTTCTTC.

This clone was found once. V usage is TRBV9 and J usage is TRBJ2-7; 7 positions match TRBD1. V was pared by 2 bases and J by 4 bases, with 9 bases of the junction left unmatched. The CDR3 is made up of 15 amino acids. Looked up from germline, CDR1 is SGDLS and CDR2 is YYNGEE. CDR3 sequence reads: CASSVGDSYFYEQYF. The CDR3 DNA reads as TGTGCCAGCAGCGTCGGGGACAGCTACTTTTACGAGCAGTACTTC.

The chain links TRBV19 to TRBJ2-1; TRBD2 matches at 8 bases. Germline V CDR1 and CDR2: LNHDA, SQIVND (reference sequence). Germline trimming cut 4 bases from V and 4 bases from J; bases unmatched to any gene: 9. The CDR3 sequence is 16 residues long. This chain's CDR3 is CASSSPPSGFYNEQFF. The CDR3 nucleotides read TGTGCCAGTAGTAGTCCGCCTAGCGGGTTTTACAATGAGCAGTTCTTC.

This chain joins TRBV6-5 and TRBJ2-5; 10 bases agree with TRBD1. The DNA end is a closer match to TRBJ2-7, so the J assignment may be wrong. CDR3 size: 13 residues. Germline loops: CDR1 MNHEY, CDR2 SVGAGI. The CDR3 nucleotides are TGTGCCAGCAGAGGGACAGGGGCGTACGAGCAGTACTTC. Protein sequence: CASRGTGAYEQYF.